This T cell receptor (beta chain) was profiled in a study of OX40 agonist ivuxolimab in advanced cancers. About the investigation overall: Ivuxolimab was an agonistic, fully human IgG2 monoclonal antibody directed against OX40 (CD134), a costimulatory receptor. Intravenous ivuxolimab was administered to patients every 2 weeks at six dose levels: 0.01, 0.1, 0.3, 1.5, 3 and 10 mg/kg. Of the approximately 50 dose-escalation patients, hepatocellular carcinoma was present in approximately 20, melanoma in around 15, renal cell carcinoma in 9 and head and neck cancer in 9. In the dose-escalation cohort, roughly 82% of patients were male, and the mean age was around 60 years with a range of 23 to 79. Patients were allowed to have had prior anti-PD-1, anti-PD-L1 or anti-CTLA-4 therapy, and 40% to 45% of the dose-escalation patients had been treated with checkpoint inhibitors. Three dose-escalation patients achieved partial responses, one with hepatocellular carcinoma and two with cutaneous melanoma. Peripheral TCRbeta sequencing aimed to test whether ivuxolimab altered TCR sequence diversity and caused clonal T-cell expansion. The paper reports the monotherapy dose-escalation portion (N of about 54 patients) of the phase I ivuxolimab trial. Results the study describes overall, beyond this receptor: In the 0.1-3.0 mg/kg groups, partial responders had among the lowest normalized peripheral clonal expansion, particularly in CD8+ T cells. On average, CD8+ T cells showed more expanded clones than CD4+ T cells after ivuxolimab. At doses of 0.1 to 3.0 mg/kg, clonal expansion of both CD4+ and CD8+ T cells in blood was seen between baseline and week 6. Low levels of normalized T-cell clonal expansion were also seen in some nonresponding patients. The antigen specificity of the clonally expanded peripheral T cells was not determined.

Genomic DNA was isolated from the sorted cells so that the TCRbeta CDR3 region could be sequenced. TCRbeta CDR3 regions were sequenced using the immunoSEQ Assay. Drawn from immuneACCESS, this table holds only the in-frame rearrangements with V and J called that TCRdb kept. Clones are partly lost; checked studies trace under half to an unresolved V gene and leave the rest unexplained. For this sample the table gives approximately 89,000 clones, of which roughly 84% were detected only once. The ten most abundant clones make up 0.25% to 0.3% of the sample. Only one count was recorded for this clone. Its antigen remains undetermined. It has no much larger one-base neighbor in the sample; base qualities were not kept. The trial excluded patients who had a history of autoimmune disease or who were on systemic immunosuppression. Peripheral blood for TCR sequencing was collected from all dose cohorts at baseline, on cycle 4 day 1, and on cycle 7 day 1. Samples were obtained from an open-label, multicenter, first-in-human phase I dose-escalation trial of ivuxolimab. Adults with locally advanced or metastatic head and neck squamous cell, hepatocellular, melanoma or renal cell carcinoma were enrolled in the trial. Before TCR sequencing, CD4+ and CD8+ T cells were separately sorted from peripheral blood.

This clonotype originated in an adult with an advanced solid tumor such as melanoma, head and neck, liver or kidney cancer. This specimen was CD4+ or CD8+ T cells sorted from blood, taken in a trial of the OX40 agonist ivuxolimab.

The DNA sequence reads TGTGCCAGCAGCCTCCGACAGTCCCTTGGTTTGGCCTACACCTTC. Translated, this gives CASSLRQSLGLAYTF. The receptor chain draws on TRBV5-6 and TRBJ1-2; the D gene is possibly TRBD1, with 5 bases matching. V lost 4 bases and J lost 10 bases; the stretch between them is 23 bases long. Including cysteine and phenylalanine, the CDR3 has 15 amino acids. Only the CDR3 part of the read is kept: 45 bases, read in frame from the first base. Sequences SGHDT (CDR1) and YYEEEE (CDR2) are obtained from the germline V gene. Where the CDR3 stops, the reference TRBV5-6 and TRBJ1-2 genes take over; the full variable domain is DAGVTQSPTHLIKTRGQQVTLRCSPKSGHDTVSWYQQALGQGPQFIFQYYEEEERQRGNFPDRFSGHQFPNYSSELNVNALLLGDSALYLCASSLRQSLGLAYTFGSGTRLTVV.